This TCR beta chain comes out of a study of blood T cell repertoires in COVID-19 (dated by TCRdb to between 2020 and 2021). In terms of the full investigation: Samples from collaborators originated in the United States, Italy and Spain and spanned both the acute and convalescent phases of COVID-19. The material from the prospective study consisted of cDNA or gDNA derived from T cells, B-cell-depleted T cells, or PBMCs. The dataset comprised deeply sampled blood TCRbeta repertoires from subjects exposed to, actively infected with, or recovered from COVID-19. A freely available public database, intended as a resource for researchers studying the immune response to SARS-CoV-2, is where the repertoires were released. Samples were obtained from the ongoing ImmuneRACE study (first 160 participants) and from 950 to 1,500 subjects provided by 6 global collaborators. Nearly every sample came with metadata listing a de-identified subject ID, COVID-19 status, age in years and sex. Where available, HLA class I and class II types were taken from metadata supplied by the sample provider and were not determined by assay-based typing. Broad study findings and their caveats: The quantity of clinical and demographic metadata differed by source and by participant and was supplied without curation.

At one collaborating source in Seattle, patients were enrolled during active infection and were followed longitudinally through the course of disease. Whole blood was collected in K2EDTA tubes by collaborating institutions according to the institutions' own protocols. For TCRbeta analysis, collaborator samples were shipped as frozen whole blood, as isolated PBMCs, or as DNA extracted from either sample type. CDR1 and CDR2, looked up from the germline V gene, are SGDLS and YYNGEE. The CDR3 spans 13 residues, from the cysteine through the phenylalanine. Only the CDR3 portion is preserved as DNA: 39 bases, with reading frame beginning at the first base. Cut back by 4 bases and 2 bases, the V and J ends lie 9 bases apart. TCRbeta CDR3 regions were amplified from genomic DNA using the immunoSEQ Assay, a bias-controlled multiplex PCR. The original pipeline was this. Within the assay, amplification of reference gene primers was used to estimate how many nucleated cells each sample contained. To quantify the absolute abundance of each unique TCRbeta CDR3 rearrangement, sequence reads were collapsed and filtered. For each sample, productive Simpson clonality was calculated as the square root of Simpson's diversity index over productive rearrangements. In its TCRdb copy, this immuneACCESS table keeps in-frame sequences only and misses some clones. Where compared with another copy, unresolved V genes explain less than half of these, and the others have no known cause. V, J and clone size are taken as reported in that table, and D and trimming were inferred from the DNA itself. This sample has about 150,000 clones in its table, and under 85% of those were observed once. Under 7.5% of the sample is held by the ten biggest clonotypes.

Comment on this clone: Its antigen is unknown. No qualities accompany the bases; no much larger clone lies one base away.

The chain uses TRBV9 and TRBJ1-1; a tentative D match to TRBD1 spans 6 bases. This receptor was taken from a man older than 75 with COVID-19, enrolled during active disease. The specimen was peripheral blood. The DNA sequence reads TGTGCCAGCAGCCTACAGGGAAACACTGAAGCTTTCTTT. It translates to CASSLQGNTEAFF.